This section outlines one T cell receptor (beta chain) sequence together with its context. The length of the CDR3 is 14 residues. Germline CDR1 and CDR2: SGHNT and YENEEA. V lost 5 bases to trimming and J lost 2 bases, with 11 bases between them. The data belong to a study of OX40 agonist ivuxolimab in advanced cancers. This table comes from immunoSEQ multiplex PCR, and its TCRdb copy is limited to in-frame clones, with some not included. The table records 60,000 or so clones, about 82% of them present only once. Specimen: CD4+ or CD8+ T cells sorted from blood, collected in a trial of the OX40 agonist ivuxolimab. This TCR was sampled from an adult with an advanced solid tumor such as melanoma, head and neck, liver or kidney cancer. The genes are TRBV11-3 and TRBJ2-3; tentatively, D is TRBD2 (6 bases). CDR3 nucleotide sequence: TGTGCCAGCAGCCCACGGGGGACCACAGATACGCAGTATTTT. The encoded protein is CASSPRGTTDTQYF.